This T cell receptor (beta chain) comes out of a study of T cell responses to AZD1222 COVID-19 vaccine. Data came from immunoSEQ multiplex PCR; TCRdb stores just in-frame clones and leaves some out. There are 150,000 to 200,000 clones in the sample; 93% occur only once, and 0.7% to 0.9% lies in the top ten. The CDR3 loop spans 14 amino acids. Germline CDR1 is SGDLS and CDR2 is YYNGEE. Trimming pared 2 bases from V and 1 base from J, leaving 9 bases between. The V gene is TRBV9, the J gene TRBJ1-1; D perhaps matches TRBD1 (6 bases). The sequences come from peripheral blood, collected on day 0 of AZD1222 vaccination. The receptor's source is an adult in good health. The CDR3 nucleotides read TGTGCCAGCAGCGTTCAAGGGGGGAACACTGAAGCTTTCTTT. Its protein product is CASSVQGGNTEAFF. The variable domain in full, with the rest retrieved from reference TRBV9 and TRBJ1-1, is DSGVTQTPKHLITATGQRVTLRCSPRSGDLSVYWYQQSLDQGLQFLIQYYNGEERAKGNILERFSAQQFPDLHSELNLSSLELGDSALYFCASSVQGGNTEAFFGQGTRLTVV.